This T cell receptor beta chain was captured by sequencing in a study of cytomegalovirus exposure and HLA in healthy donors. Study results and limitations: A few CMV-associated chains were confirmed in vitro to be specific for CMV antigens. A later analysis showed that HLA-associated TCR beta chains had undergone more clonal expansion than equally common others.

On this clone: The antigen remains unidentified.

Germline V gene sequence: CDR1 LGHNT, CDR2 FRNRAP. V lost 3 bases and J 4 bases, leaving 12 bases between the germline ends. This CDR3 has 14 amino acids. Vbeta (60) and Jbeta (13) primers were used in the PCR. Assay used: immunoSEQ multiplex PCR; TCRdb lists only in-frame clones, some missing. The listing contains 130,000 or so clones. Participants comprised healthy donors of bone marrow. This receptor was obtained from a woman between 40 and 55 years old in good health and CMV-seronegative. The chain carries TRBV12-5 and TRBJ1-1; D uncertain. The sequenced material came from PBMCs. CDR3 DNA: TGTGCTAGTGGTTTCAACTTCAGGTCCACTGAAGCTTTCTTT. Amino acids: CASGFNFRSTEAFF.